Shown below are 25 T cell receptor beta chains from a single sample sequenced in a study of beta chain features in type 1 diabetes. Investigators reverse transcribed all isolated RNA, so they sequenced expressed TCRB transcripts. The table came from immunoSEQ multiplex PCR; TCRdb's copy has only in-frame clones and leaves some out. Found here are 250,000 to 350,000 clones, around 13% of them singletons; the top ten hold more than 6.5%. What was sequenced was central memory CD4+ T cells from blood. The receptors originated from a man between 25 and 39 years old in good health.

The chain has TRBV2 and TRBJ1-2, with 7 positions matching TRBD1. Germline values: CDR1 SNHLY, CDR2 FYNNEI. V trimming: 6 bases; J trimming: 4 bases; junction bases outside the gene matches: 11. The CDR3 has 15 amino acids. CDR3 region: CASRDVSGQLYGYTF. CDR3 coding DNA: TGTGCCAGCAGAGACGTCTCGGGACAGCTCTATGGCTACACCTTC.

This clone was seen repeatedly, ten times or more. The V gene is TRBV4-1, the J gene TRBJ2-6; no reliable D call. The CDR3 has 15 amino acids. The V end lost 6 bases, the J end lost 1 base, and 10 bases lay between the germline ends. The germline CDR1 and CDR2 sequences are MGHRA and YSYEKL. The chain's CDR3 is CASSQQLSGANVLTF. In DNA form, the CDR3 reads TGCGCCAGCAGTCAACAGCTTTCTGGGGCCAACGTCCTGACTTTC.

Points on this clone: One base away lies a much larger clone, so this may be a sequencing read error. The rearrangement joins TRBV30 to TRBJ2-3; D gene unclear. V lost 0 bases to trimming and J lost 5 bases, with 9 bases between them. Per germline, CDR1 GTSNPN and CDR2 SVGIG (reference sequence). The CDR3 is made up of 13 amino acids. The CDR3 DNA reads as TGTGCCTGGAGTGTGCAGGAGAGAGATACGCAGTATTTT. It encodes CAWSVQERDTQYF. Looking up the rest from reference TRBV30 and TRBJ2-3 gives the full variable domain: SQTIHQWPATLVQPVGSPLSLECTVEGTSNPNLYWYRQAAGRGLQLLFYSVGIGQISSEVPQNLSASRPQDRQFILSSKKLLLSDSGFYLCAWSVQERDTQYFGPGTRLTVL.

At least ten counts were recorded for this clone. The V and J genes are TRBV5-4 and TRBJ2-5; 9 bases agree with TRBD1. The V gene's germline CDR1 is SGHNT and CDR2 YYREEE (reference sequence). V shed 4 bases, J shed 5 bases, and the junction held 6 bases outside the gene matches. The CDR3 spans 14 residues. The CDR3 region is CASSRGTGPETQYF. The CDR3 DNA reads TGTGCCAGCAGCCGCGGGACAGGGCCGGAGACCCAGTACTTC.

This clone was picked up a small number of times. This chain links TRBV19 with TRBJ2-7, with a weak D call TRBD1 (5 bases). CDR1 and CDR2 from the germline V gene are LNHDA and SQIVND (reference sequence). The CDR3 covers 13 residues. Trimming took 4 bases from V and 4 from J, leaving 11 bases between them. The CDR3 loop is CASSRAPGYEQYF. In DNA form, the CDR3 reads TGTGCCAGTAGTAGGGCCCCAGGGTACGAGCAGTACTTC. Using reference TRBV19 and TRBJ2-7 for the parts outside the CDR3, the full variable domain is DGGITQSPKYLFRKEGQNVTLSCEQNLNHDAMYWYRQDPGQGLRLIYYSQIVNDFQKGDIAEGYSVSREKKESFPLTVTSAQKNPTAFYLCASSRAPGYEQYFGPGTRLTVT.

This clone was observed a few times. This CDR3 is CSARQITGELFF. The CDR3, as DNA: TGCAGCGCCAGACAGATCACCGGGGAGCTGTTTTTT. The chain combines TRBV29-1 with TRBJ2-2; the D gene is possibly TRBD1 (5 bases). The CDR3 loop spans 12 amino acids. With 7 bases removed from V and 4 bases from J, the gap between germline ends came to 10 bases. Germline V gene data show CDR1 as SQVTM and CDR2 as ANQGSEA.

This clone has just a few counts. The chain recombines TRBV7-2 with TRBJ1-6; weak D call: TRBD1 (5 bases). In germline, CDR1 is SGHTA, CDR2 FQGNSA. The CDR3 sequence is 15 residues long. Trimming shortened V by 4 bases and J by 6 bases, and 13 bases separated the two germline ends. The CDR3 DNA reads as TGTGCCAGCAGCTCCCAGGGTCTGGGTAATTCACCCCTCCACTTT. Translated, it gives CASSSQGLGNSPLHF.

This rearrangement joins TRBV4-1 to TRBJ2-1; no reliable D call. The CDR3 contains 13 residues. The germline V gene has CDR1 MGHRA and CDR2 YSYEKL. V was shortened by 5 bases and J by 7 bases, with 12 bases between the two germline ends. The CDR3, as DNA: TGCGCCAGCAGCTTCCCCGGGTGGAATGAGCAGTTCTTC. It yields the protein CASSFPGWNEQFF.

The chain links TRBV5-4 to TRBJ1-3; D gene uncertain. This CDR3 comprises 12 residues. From germline, CDR1 is SGHNT and CDR2 YYREEE (reference sequence). Trimming pared 0 bases from V and 8 bases from J, leaving 6 bases between. CDR3 in DNA: TGTGCCAGCAGCTTGGGAGCGTACACCATATATTTT. Translation gives CASSLGAYTIYF.

There are many counts of this clone. This rearrangement joins TRBV5-1 to TRBJ1-5; a weak D match, TRBD1 (5 bases). There are 15 residues in the CDR3. Looked up from germline, CDR1 is SGHRS and CDR2 is YFSETQ. The V gene lost 0 bases and the J gene lost 3 bases, with 10 bases spanning the gap. CDR3 loop: CASSLEGLVNQPQHF. The CDR3 DNA sequence: TGCGCCAGCAGCTTGGAGGGACTGGTCAATCAGCCCCAGCATTTT. The full variable domain, in which reference TRBV5-1 and TRBJ1-5 provide the parts outside the CDR3, is KAGVTQTPRYLIKTRGQQVTLSCSPISGHRSVSWYQQTPGQGLQFLFEYFSETQRNKGNFPGRFSGRQFSNSRSEMNVSTLELGDSALYLCASSLEGLVNQPQHFGDGTRLSIL.

CDR3 protein: CASSQNSASYEQYF. In DNA form, the CDR3 reads TGTGCCAGCAGCCAGAATAGCGCCTCCTACGAGCAGTACTTC. This chain connects TRBV14 to TRBJ2-7, with D tentatively TRBD2 (5 bases). Germline-derived CDR1 and CDR2 are SGHDN and FVKESK. CDR3 size: 14 residues. Deletions cut 3 bases from V and 0 bases from J, with 9 bases between.

The chain uses TRBV6-5 and TRBJ2-7, with TRBD2 identical over 9 bases. V shed 8 bases and J 4 bases; nucleotides not matched to a gene: 6. The CDR3 runs to 13 residues. Germline CDR1 and CDR2: MNHEY and SVGAGI. Here the CDR3 reads CASQRGAFYEQYF. The CDR3 region has the DNA TGTGCCAGCCAGCGGGGGGCCTTTTACGAGCAGTACTTC.

The chain carries TRBV14 and TRBJ1-2, with D hard to call. V shed 4 bases and J shed 4 bases, with 16 bases lying between them. CDR1 SGHDN and CDR2 FVKESK come from the germline V gene. This CDR3 has 15 residues. In DNA form, the CDR3 reads TGTGCCAGCAGCCCGCAAGGGTCCGCGCCCTATGGCTACACCTTC. It yields the protein CASSPQGSAPYGYTF. The full variable domain, its missing parts supplied by reference TRBV14 and TRBJ1-2, is EAGVTQFPSHSVIEKGQTVTLRCDPISGHDNLYWYRRVMGKEIKFLLHFVKESKQDESGMPNNRFLAERTGGTYSTLKVQPAELEDSGVYFCASSPQGSAPYGYTFGSGTRLTVV.

This chain connects TRBV7-2 to TRBJ1-5, with TRBD1 identical over 8 bases. V shed 7 bases, J shed 4 bases, and the junction held 9 bases outside the gene matches. From germline, CDR1 is SGHTA and CDR2 FQGNSA. CDR3 length: 15 amino acids. The CDR3 spells CASTKGQGRNQPQHF. The CDR3 region has the DNA TGTGCCAGCACCAAAGGACAGGGAAGGAATCAGCCCCAGCATTTT.

This clone was detected only a few times. V is TRBV11-2 and J is TRBJ2-3; 8 bases map to TRBD1. The CDR3 contains 15 residues. The V segment lost 4 bases and the J segment 5 bases; nucleotides outside the gene matches: 8. Germline V gives CDR1 SGHAT, CDR2 FQNNGV. CDR3 sequence: CASSSDRGEGDTQYF. CDR3 bases: TGTGCCAGCAGCTCTGACAGGGGAGAGGGAGATACGCAGTATTTT.

The sample holds a few counts of this clone. This chain uses TRBV5-1 with TRBJ2-1, with D possibly called TRBD1 or TRBD2 (5 bases each). There are 14 residues in the CDR3. Germline V lookup: CDR1 SGHRS, CDR2 YFSETQ. V was clipped by 4 bases and J by 0 bases, with 8 bases between them. DNA of the CDR3: TGCGCCAGCAGCGATGGGGGCTCCTACAATGAGCAGTTCTTC. It specifies CASSDGGSYNEQFF.

This clone showed up just a few times. The chain is built from TRBV19 and TRBJ1-5; D call uncertain. Germline V lookup: CDR1 LNHDA, CDR2 SQIVND (reference sequence). V lost 8 bases and J 2 bases, leaving 10 bases between the germline ends. This CDR3 has 13 amino acids. The CDR3 is CASHSRGNQPQHF. In DNA form, the CDR3 reads TGTGCCAGTCACTCTCGGGGCAATCAGCCCCAGCATTTT.

The chain recombines TRBV5-6 with TRBJ2-1; unclear D gene. The CDR3 covers 16 residues. V was clipped by 4 bases and J by 5 bases, with 19 bases between them. Germline V gives CDR1 SGHDT, CDR2 YYEEEE. The CDR3 protein is CASSPPLKGRDNEQFF. CDR3 sequence (DNA): TGTGCCAGCAGCCCCCCCCTCAAGGGTAGGGACAATGAGCAGTTCTTC.

This clone has ten or more counts. V gene TRBV19 combines with J gene TRBJ2-5; D remains unclear. The V gene lost 5 bases and the J gene lost 5 bases, with 6 bases spanning the gap. The germline gives CDR1 LNHDA, CDR2 SQIVND (reference sequence). This CDR3 is 11 amino acids long. CDR3 sequence: CASSPGETQYF. DNA of the CDR3: TGTGCCAGTAGTCCCGGGGAGACCCAGTACTTC.

The chain links TRBV4-3 to TRBJ1-3, with D unresolved. The CDR3 runs 13 residues. Germline V gene sequence: CDR1 LGHNA, CDR2 YSLEER. V lost 0 bases, J lost 2 bases, and 2 bases lay in between. The CDR3 coding sequence is TGCGCCAGCAGCCAAGATACTGGAAACACCATATATTTT. Translation gives CASSQDTGNTIYF.

This clone was seen only a few times. The chain employs TRBV4-1 and TRBJ1-1; D is unresolved. The CDR3 extends over 13 amino acids. V lost 2 bases and J 6 bases, leaving 10 bases between the germline ends. Germline V gene data show CDR1 as MGHRA and CDR2 as YSYEKL. Here the CDR3 reads CASSQSRAAEAFF. CDR3 DNA sequence: TGCGCCAGCAGCCAATCACGGGCGGCTGAAGCTTTCTTT.

The V and J genes are TRBV5-4 and TRBJ2-3; no reliable D call. V was clipped by 4 bases and J by 6 bases, with 9 bases between them. The CDR3 consists of 12 residues. The V gene's germline CDR1 is SGHNT and CDR2 YYREEE (reference sequence). In DNA form, the CDR3 reads TGTGCCAGCAGCGCCCCCGGGGATACGCAGTATTTT. This codes for CASSAPGDTQYF.

The chain couples TRBV9 to TRBJ1-2; no firm D call. The V end was cut by 5 bases, the J end by 2 bases, with 10 bases between. Germline V CDR1 and CDR2: SGDLS, YYNGEE. This CDR3 spans 13 amino acids. The CDR3 DNA follows: TGTGCCAGCAGTGAAATTACAAACTATGGCTACACCTTC. Amino acid sequence: CASSEITNYGYTF.

This clone was counted a few times. V gene TRBV11-2 combines with J gene TRBJ2-7, with 7 bases aligning to TRBD2. This CDR3 comprises 15 residues. Germline V gene data show CDR1 as SGHAT and CDR2 as FQNNGV. Losses at the gene ends were 1 base for V and 2 bases for J; bases not matched to a gene: 5. The CDR3 sequence is CASSLVSSGAYEQYV. DNA of the CDR3: TGTGCCAGCAGCTTAGTTTCTAGCGGAGCCTACGAGCAGTACGTC.

This clone was detected a few times. The V and J genes are TRBV6-6 and TRBJ2-1, with D perhaps given as TRBD1 or TRBD2 (5 bases each). The ends were cut back, 5 bases at V and 6 bases at J, with 14 bases in the middle. Germline V gives CDR1 MNHNY, CDR2 SVGAGI (reference sequence). The CDR3 has 14 amino acids. As DNA, the CDR3 is TGTGCCAGCAGTGTCCGGGAAAGGGGCAATGAGCAGTTCTTC. Amino acids: CASSVRERGNEQFF.